Below, 14 T cell receptor beta chains from the same sample are listed, as sequenced in a study of T cell changes during pregnancy in multiple sclerosis (dated by TCRdb to about 2019). Library creation used the immunoSEQ multiplex PCR assay. TCRdb's version of the immuneACCESS table is confined to in-frame rearrangements and falls short of the full clone set. An unresolved V gene accounts for under half of the shortfall where checked; the remainder is of unknown origin. In all, the sample holds roughly 90,000 clones, and around 92% of those were seen once. The top ten hold roughly 2.2% of the sample. The sequences come from peripheral blood, collected in the third trimester of pregnancy. These receptor sequences come from a female donor with multiple sclerosis, enrolled in a pregnancy study.

This clone was recorded only once. The CDR3 loop is CASSGRRPQGALYEQYF. The CDR3 DNA follows: TGTGCCAGCAGTGGCCGACGGCCACAGGGGGCATTATACGAGCAGTACTTC. The chain carries TRBV25-1 and TRBJ2-7; 9 nucleotides align to TRBD1. The CDR3 runs 17 residues. The germline gives CDR1 MGHDK, CDR2 SYGVNS. Trimming removed 4 bases from V and 4 bases from J; junction bases left unmatched: 14.

V usage is TRBV5-4 and J usage is TRBJ2-7; 8 bases are a match to TRBD2. The germline CDR1 and CDR2 sequences are SGHNT and YYREEE (reference sequence). V shed 4 bases, J shed 2 bases, and the junction held 5 bases outside the gene matches. This CDR3 has 14 residues. The chain's CDR3 is CASSQSGSAYEQYF. CDR3 nucleotides: TGTGCCAGCAGCCAAAGCGGGAGCGCCTACGAGCAGTACTTC.

The V gene is TRBV5-1, the J gene TRBJ2-1, with D possibly being TRBD1 (6 bases). With 2 bases removed from V and 3 bases from J, the gap between germline ends came to 12 bases. Germline lookup yields CDR1 SGHRS and CDR2 YFSETQ. CDR3 length equals 15 residues. CDR3 protein: CASSLGGKNYNEQFF. CDR3 DNA: TGCGCCAGCAGCTTAGGGGGAAAAAACTACAATGAGCAGTTCTTC.

The rearrangement uses TRBV5-1 and TRBJ2-7; 12 nucleotides match TRBD2. CDR1 SGHRS and CDR2 YFSETQ come from the germline V gene. The CDR3 is 15 residues long. Losses at the gene ends were 5 bases for V and 0 bases for J; bases not matched to a gene: 3. This chain's CDR3 is CASSSGLAGSYEQYF. The CDR3, as DNA: TGCGCCAGCAGTTCGGGACTAGCGGGCTCCTACGAGCAGTACTTC.

The chain is built from TRBV5-5 and TRBJ2-7; a possible D gene is TRBD1 (6 bases). This CDR3 region has 16 residues. V was trimmed by 4 bases and J by 2 bases, leaving 19 bases between them. Per the germline V gene, CDR1 is SGHKS and CDR2 is YYEKEE (reference sequence). CDR3 protein: CASSPNTGRVTYEQYF. CDR3 DNA sequence: TGTGCCAGCAGCCCCAATACAGGGAGAGTCACCTACGAGCAGTACTTC.

V is TRBV9 and J is TRBJ2-5; TRBD2 matches 7 bases. The J segment lost 4 bases and the V segment lost 0 bases, leaving 15 bases of the junction unmatched. This CDR3 region has 18 residues. Germline V lookup: CDR1 SGDLS, CDR2 YYNGEE. Here the CDR3 DNA reads TGTGCCAGCAGCGTAGATCCTAGCGGCCTCATAAGGGGAGAGACCCAGTACTTC. Translated, it gives CASSVDPSGLIRGETQYF.

The gene calls are TRBV5-5 and TRBJ2-7, with 11 positions matching TRBD1. The CDR3 runs 14 residues. Trimming removed 7 bases from V and 3 bases from J; junction bases left unmatched: 6. Germline lookup yields CDR1 SGHKS and CDR2 YYEKEE (reference sequence). The CDR3: CASRGGQGGYEQYF. DNA of the CDR3: TGTGCCAGCCGGGGGGGACAGGGGGGCTACGAGCAGTACTTC.

The chain employs TRBV19 and TRBJ2-2; 9 positions match TRBD2. CDR1 is LNHDA and CDR2 is SQIVND in the germline V gene (reference sequence). The CDR3 is 15 residues long. Trimming took 1 base from V and 7 from J; bases not matched to a gene: 4. DNA for the CDR3: TGTGCCAGTAGTATAGGCGGGAGGGGGATCGGGGAGCTGTTTTTT. Amino acid sequence: CASSIGGRGIGELFF.

This chain connects TRBV7-9 to TRBJ1-2; D gene uncertain. The length of the CDR3 is 14 residues. V gave up 0 bases and J gave up 7 bases, with 12 bases separating them. Germline values: CDR1 SEHNR, CDR2 FQNEAQ (reference sequence). CDR3 sequence (DNA): TGTGCCAGCAGCTTAGCGCGCCCAGGTAGTGGCTACACCTTC. Its translation is CASSLARPGSGYTF.

V is TRBV14 and J is TRBJ1-2, with D perhaps matching TRBD1 (6 bases). This CDR3 spans 16 amino acids. Germline values: CDR1 SGHDN, CDR2 FVKESK. Trimming removed 2 bases at V and 8 bases at J, with 21 bases between. This chain's CDR3 is CASSQFSPQGGRGYTF. DNA for the CDR3: TGTGCCAGCAGCCAATTCTCCCCGCAAGGGGGTCGCGGCTACACCTTC.

The rearrangement links TRBV5-1 to TRBJ2-5; 11 bases agree with TRBD2. Germline loops: CDR1 SGHRS, CDR2 YFSETQ. This CDR3 contains 16 residues. V lost 1 base and J lost 5; bases outside the gene matches: 7. In DNA form, the CDR3 reads TGCGCCAGCAGCTTGAGCGGTTTAGCGGGAGGGGAGACCCAGTACTTC. Amino acid sequence: CASSLSGLAGGETQYF.

V is TRBV5-1 and J is TRBJ2-5, with 10 bases fitting TRBD2. This CDR3 spans 15 amino acids. The germline CDR1 and CDR2 sequences are SGHRS and YFSETQ. The V gene end was trimmed by 0 bases and the J gene end by 3 bases; junction bases not matched to a gene: 2. CDR3 region: CASSLGTSGKETQYF. The CDR3 DNA reads TGCGCCAGCAGCTTGGGGACTAGCGGAAAAGAGACCCAGTACTTC. Complete variable domain (other parts from reference TRBV5-1 and TRBJ2-5): KAGVTQTPRYLIKTRGQQVTLSCSPISGHRSVSWYQQTPGQGLQFLFEYFSETQRNKGNFPGRFSGRQFSNSRSEMNVSTLELGDSALYLCASSLGTSGKETQYFGPGTRLLVL.

The rearrangement joins TRBV28 to TRBJ2-7; 14 nucleotides line up with TRBD2. Germline assignment: CDR1 MDHEN and CDR2 SYDVKM. With 5 bases clipped from V and 3 bases from J, the junction kept 9 bases outside the gene matches. The CDR3 is 17 residues long. The CDR3 DNA is TGTGCCAGCAGTCCCTCGGGACTAGCGGGAGCCGGCTACGAGCAGTACTTC. As protein: CASSPSGLAGAGYEQYF.

This rearrangement joins TRBV11-2 to TRBJ2-7, with a tentative D call TRBD2 (5 bases). Germline V gene sequence: CDR1 SGHAT, CDR2 FQNNGV. Trimming took 1 base from V and 4 from J, leaving 5 bases between them. The CDR3 is made up of 12 amino acids. The CDR3 coding sequence is TGTGCCAGCAGCTTAGGGACTTACGAGCAGTACTTC. The encoded protein is CASSLGTYEQYF. The complete variable domain, with remaining parts taken from reference TRBV11-2 and TRBJ2-7, reads EAGVAQSPRYKIIEKRQSVAFWCNPISGHATLYWYQQILGQGPKLLIQFQNNGVVDDSQLPKDRFSAERLKGVDSTLKIQPAKLEDSAVYLCASSLGTYEQYFGPGTRLTVT.